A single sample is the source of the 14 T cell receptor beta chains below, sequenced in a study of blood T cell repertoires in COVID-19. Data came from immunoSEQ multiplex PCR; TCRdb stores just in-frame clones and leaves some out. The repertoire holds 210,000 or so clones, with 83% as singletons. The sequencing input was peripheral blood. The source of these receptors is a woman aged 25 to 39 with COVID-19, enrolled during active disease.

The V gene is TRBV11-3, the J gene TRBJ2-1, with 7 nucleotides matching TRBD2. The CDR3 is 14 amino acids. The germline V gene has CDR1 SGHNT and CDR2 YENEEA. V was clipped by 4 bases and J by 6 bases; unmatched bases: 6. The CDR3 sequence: CASSSLGGSNEQFF. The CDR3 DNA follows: TGTGCCAGCAGCTCCCTCGGCGGGAGCAATGAGCAGTTCTTC.

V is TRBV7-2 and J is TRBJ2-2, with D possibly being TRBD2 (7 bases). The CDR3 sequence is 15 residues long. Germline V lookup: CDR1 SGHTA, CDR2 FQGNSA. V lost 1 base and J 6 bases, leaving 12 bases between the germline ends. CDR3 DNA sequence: TGTGCCAGCAGCTTAGTAACGGGGGGCCCCGGGGAGCTGTTTTTT. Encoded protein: CASSLVTGGPGELFF.

CDR3 DNA: TGTGCCAGGGCGGAATCAGGGGGGAACACTGAAGCTTTCTTT. This codes for CARAESGGNTEAFF. The chain combines TRBV19 with TRBJ1-1; 7 bases agree with TRBD1. Trimming took 9 bases from V and 1 from J; bases not matched to a gene: 8. This CDR3 comprises 14 residues. The germline V gene has CDR1 LNHDA and CDR2 SQIVND (reference sequence).

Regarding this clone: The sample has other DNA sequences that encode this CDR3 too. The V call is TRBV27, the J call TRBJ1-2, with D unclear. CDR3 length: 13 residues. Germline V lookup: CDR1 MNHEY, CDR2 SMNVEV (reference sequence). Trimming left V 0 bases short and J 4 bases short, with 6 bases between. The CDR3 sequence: CASSLSGSYGYTF. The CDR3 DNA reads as TGTGCCAGCAGTTTATCAGGGAGCTATGGCTACACCTTC.

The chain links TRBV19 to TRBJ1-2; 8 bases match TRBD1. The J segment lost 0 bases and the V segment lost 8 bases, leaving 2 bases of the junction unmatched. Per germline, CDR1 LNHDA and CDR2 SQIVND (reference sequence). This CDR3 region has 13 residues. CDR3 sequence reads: CASLDRANYGYTF. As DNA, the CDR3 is TGTGCCAGTCTGGACAGGGCTAACTATGGCTACACCTTC. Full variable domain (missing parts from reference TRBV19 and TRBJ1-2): DGGITQSPKYLFRKEGQNVTLSCEQNLNHDAMYWYRQDPGQGLRLIYYSQIVNDFQKGDIAEGYSVSREKKESFPLTVTSAQKNPTAFYLCASLDRANYGYTFGSGTRLTVV.

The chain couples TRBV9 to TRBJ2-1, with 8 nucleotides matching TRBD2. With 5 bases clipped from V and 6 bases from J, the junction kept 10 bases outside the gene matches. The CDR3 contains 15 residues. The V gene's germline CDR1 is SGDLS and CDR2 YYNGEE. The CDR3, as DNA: TGTGCCAGCAGTCCTACCGGGACTAGTGGCAATGAGCAGTTCTTC. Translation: CASSPTGTSGNEQFF.

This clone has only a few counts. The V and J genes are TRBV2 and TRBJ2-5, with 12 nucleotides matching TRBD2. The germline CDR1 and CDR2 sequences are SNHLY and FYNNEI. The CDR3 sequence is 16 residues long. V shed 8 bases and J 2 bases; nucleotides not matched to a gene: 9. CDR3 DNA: TGTGCCAGCGAGCGGGGACTAGCGGGTGGGCAAGAGACCCAGTACTTC. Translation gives CASERGLAGGQETQYF. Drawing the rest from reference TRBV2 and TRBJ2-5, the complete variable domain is EPEVTQTPSHQVTQMGQEVILRCVPISNHLYFYWYRQILGQKVEFLVSFYNNEISEKSEIFDDQFSVERPDGSNFTLKIRSTKLEDSAMYFCASERGLAGGQETQYFGPGTRLLVL.

CDR3 bases: TGTGCCAGCAATGGGCTAGCGGGGGGTCATTTAACTAGCACAGATACGCAGTATTTT. It codes for CASNGLAGGHLTSTDTQYF. The J gene is TRBJ2-3, the V gene TRBV5-6; 11 nucleotides agree with TRBD2. The CDR3 is 19 amino acids. The V segment lost 6 bases and the J segment 0 bases; nucleotides outside the gene matches: 15. CDR1 and CDR2 (germline): SGHDT, YYEEEE.

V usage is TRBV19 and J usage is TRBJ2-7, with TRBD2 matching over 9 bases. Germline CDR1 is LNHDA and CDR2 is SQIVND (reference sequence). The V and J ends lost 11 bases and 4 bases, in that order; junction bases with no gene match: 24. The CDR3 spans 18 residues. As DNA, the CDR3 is TGTGCCTTTTGGGGGGCCAGCAAGGGCGGGAGGGCCGGGTACGAGCAGTACTTC. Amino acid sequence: CAFWGASKGGRAGYEQYF.

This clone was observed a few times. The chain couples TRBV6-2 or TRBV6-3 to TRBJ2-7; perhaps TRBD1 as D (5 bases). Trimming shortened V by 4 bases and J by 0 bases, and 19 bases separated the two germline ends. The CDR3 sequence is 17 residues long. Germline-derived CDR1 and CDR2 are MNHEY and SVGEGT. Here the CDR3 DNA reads TGTGCCAGCAGTTTTTTGACAGATGCTATCTTCTCCTACGAGCAGTACTTC. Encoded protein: CASSFLTDAIFSYEQYF.

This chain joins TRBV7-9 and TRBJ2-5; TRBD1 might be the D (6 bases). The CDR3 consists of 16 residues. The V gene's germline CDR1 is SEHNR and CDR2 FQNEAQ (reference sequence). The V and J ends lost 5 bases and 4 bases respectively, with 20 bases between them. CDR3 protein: CASSRLAGRGGETQYF. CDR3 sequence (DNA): TGTGCCAGCAGCCGACTGGCCGGCAGGGGTGGAGAGACCCAGTACTTC.

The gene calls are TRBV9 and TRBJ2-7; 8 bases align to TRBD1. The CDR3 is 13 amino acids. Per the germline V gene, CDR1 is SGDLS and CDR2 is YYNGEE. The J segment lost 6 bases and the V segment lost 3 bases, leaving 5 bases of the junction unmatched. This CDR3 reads CASSETGVGEQYF. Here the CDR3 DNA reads TGTGCCAGCAGCGAGACAGGGGTAGGCGAGCAGTACTTC.

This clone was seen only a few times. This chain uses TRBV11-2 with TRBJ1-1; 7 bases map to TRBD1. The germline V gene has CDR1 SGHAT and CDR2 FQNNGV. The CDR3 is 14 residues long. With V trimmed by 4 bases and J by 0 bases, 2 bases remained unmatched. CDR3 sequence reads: CASSWDRLNTEAFF. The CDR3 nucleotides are TGTGCCAGCAGCTGGGACAGATTGAACACTGAAGCTTTCTTT.

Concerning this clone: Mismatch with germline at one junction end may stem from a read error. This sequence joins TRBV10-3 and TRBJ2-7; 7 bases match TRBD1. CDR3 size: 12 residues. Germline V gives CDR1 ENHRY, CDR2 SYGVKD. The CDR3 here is CAISSTGYGQYF. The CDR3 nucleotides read TGTGCCATCAGTTCGACAGGGTACGGGCAGTACTTC.